This passage covers 2 T cell receptor beta chains from one sample sequenced in a study of T cells of healthy individuals. MiXCR was run by TCRdb on the 5' RACE reads, yielding one entry per CDR3 protein. This table has 55,000 to 65,000 distinct CDR3 sequences, about a sixth appearing once. The receptors derive from a human donor in good health.

This clonotype was counted ten times or more. The CDR3 loop is CSVMAYEQYF. DNA for the CDR3: TGCAGCGTTATGGCCTACGAGCAGTACTTC. The chain employs TRBV29-1 and TRBJ2-7; no firm D call. V lost 5 bases to trimming and J lost 2 bases, with 4 bases between them. The length of the CDR3 is 10 residues. Germline loops: CDR1 SQVTM, CDR2 ANQGSEA.

This clonotype was seen repeatedly, ten times or more. The chain couples TRBV11-1 to TRBJ2-2; unclear D gene. Germline CDR1 is SGHAT and CDR2 is FQDESV (reference sequence). With 4 bases removed from V and 5 bases from J, the gap between germline ends came to 8 bases. The CDR3 contains 13 residues. The chain's CDR3 is CASSSSGTGELFF. The CDR3 DNA follows: TGTGCCAGCAGCTCTTCCGGGACCGGGGAGCTGTTTTTT.